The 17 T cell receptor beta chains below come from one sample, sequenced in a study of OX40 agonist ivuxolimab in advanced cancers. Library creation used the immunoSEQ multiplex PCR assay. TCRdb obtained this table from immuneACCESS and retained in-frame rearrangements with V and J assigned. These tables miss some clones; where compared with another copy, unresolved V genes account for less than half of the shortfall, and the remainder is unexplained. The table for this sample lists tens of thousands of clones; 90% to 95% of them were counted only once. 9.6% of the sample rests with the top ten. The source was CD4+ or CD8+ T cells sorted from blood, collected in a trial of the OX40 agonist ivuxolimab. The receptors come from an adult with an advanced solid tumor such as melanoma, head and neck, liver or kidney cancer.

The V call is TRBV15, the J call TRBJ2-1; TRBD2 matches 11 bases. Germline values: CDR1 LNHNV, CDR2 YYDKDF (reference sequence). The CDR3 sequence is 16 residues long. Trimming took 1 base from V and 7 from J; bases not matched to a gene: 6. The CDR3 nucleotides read TGTGCCACCAGCAGAGTAGCGGGGGGGCCGGGAAATGAGCAGTTCTTC. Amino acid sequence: CATSRVAGGPGNEQFF.

CDR3 coding DNA: TGTGCCAGCAGTTTGGAGGGGATCTCCCCAGATACGCAGTATTTT. It codes for CASSLEGISPDTQYF. The J gene is TRBJ2-3, the V gene TRBV27, with a weak D call TRBD2 (6 bases). The CDR3 loop spans 15 amino acids. Trimming took off 3 bases at V and 4 bases at J, with 14 bases between the two ends. Germline CDR1 and CDR2: MNHEY and SMNVEV (reference sequence).

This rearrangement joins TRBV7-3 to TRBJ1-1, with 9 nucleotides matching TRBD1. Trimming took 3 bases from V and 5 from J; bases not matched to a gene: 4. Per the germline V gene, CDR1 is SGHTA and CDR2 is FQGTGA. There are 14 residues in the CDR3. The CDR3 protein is CASSFGTGQTEAFF. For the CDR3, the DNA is TGTGCCAGCAGCTTCGGGACAGGGCAAACTGAAGCTTTCTTT.

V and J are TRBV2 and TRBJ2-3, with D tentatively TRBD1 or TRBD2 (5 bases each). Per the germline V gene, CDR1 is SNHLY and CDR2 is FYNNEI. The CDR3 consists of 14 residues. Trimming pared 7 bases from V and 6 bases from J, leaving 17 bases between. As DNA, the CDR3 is TGTGCCAGCACCGAGGGGCACGGCCTGGATACGCAGTATTTT. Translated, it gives CASTEGHGLDTQYF.

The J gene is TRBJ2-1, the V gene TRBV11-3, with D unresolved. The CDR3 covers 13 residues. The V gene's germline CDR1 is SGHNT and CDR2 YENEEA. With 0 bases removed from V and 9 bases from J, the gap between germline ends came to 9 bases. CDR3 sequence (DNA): TGTGCCAGCAGCTTAGAACATTCTGGTGAGCAGTTCTTC. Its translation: CASSLEHSGEQFF.

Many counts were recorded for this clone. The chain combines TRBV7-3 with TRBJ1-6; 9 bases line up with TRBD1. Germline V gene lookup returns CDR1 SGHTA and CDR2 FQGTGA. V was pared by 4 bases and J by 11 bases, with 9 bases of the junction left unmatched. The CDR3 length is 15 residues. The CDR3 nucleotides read TGTGCCAGCAGCTCAACTGGGGGACAGGGAACACCCCTCCACTTT. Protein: CASSSTGGQGTPLHF.

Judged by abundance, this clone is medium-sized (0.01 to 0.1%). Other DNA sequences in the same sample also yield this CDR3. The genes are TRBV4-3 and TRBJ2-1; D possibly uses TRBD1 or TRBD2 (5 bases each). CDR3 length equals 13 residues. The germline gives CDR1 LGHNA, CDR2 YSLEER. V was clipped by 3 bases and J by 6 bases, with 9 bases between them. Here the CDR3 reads CASSQGVGNEQFF. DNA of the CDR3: TGCGCCAGCAGCCAGGGGGTAGGCAATGAGCAGTTCTTC.

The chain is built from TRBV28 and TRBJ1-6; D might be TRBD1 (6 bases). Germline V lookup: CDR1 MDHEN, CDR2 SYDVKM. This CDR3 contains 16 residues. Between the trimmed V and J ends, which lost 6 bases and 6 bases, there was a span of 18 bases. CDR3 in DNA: TGTGCCAGCAGCCCAGGTGGGGGCTTAGTTAATTCACCCCTCCACTTT. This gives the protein CASSPGGGLVNSPLHF. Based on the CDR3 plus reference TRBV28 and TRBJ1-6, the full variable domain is DVKVTQSSRYLVKRTGEKVFLECVQDMDHENMFWYRQDPGLGLRLIYFSYDVKMKEKGDIPEGYSVSREKKERFSLILESASTNQTSMYLCASSPGGGLVNSPLHFGNGTRLTVT.

This CDR3 reads CASSVRGPDEAFF. CDR3 in DNA: TGTGCCAGCAGTGTTAGGGGACCAGATGAAGCTTTCTTT. The rearrangement links TRBV6-1 to TRBJ1-1; a possible D gene is TRBD1 (5 bases). CDR1 is MNHNS and CDR2 is SASEGT in the germline V gene. CDR3 length equals 13 residues. V was shortened by 4 bases and J by 7 bases, with 13 bases between the two germline ends.

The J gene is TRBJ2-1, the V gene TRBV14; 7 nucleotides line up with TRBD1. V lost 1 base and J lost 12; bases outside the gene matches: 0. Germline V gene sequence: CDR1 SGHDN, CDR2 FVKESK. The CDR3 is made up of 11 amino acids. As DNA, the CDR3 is TGTGCCAGCAGCCAAGGGACAGGGCAGTTCTTC. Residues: CASSQGTGQFF.

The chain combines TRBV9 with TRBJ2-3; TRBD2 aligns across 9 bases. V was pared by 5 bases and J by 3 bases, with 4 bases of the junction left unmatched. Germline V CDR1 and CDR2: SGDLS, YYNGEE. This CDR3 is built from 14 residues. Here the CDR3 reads CASSSGSGTDTQYF. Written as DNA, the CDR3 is TGTGCCAGCAGTAGCGGGAGCGGGACAGATACGCAGTATTTT.

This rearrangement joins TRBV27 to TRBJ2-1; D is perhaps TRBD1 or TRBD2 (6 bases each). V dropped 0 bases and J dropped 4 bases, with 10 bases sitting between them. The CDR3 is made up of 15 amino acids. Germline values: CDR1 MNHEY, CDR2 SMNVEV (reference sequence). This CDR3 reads CASSLSGGRYNEQFF. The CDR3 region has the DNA TGTGCCAGCAGTTTATCAGGGGGGAGGTACAATGAGCAGTTCTTC.

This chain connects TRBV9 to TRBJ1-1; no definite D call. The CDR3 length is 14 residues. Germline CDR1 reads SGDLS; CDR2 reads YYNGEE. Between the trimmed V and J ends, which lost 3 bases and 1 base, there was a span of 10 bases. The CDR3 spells CASSAPAGNTEAFF. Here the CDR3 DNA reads TGTGCCAGCAGCGCCCCAGCAGGGAACACTGAAGCTTTCTTT.

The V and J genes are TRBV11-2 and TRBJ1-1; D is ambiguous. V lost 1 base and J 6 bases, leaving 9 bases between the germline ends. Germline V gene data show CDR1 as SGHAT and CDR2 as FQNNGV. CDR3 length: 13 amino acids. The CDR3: CASSLGGSAEAFF. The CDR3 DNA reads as TGTGCCAGCAGCTTAGGTGGGTCGGCTGAAGCTTTCTTT.

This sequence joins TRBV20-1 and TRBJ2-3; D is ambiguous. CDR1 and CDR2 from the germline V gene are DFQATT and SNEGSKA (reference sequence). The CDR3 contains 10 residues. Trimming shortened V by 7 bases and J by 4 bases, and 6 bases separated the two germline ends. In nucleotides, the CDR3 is TGCAGTGTTGGGGCAGATACGCAGTATTTT. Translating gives CSVGADTQYF.

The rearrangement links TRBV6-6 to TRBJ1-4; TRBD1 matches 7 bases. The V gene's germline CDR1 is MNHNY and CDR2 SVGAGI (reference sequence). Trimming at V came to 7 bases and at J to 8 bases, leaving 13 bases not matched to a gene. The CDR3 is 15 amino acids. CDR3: CASKNGGQTVEKLFF. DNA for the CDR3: TGTGCCAGCAAAAACGGGGGACAGACGGTGGAAAAACTGTTTTTT.

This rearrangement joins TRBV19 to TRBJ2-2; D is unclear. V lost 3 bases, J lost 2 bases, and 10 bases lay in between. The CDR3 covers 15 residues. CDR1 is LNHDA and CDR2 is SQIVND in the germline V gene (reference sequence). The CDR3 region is CASSIGGSNTGELFF. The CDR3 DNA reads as TGTGCCAGTAGTATCGGCGGTTCTAACACCGGGGAGCTGTTTTTT.